Listed here is a single T cell receptor beta chain. Its antigen is unidentified. This CDR3 is built from 14 residues. Trimming at V came to 5 bases and at J to 0 bases, leaving 3 bases not matched to a gene. CDR1 and CDR2 (germline): MNHNY, SVGAGI (reference sequence). Second doses at about 4 or about 12 weeks were pooled. These data are taken from a study of T cell responses to AZD1222 COVID-19 vaccine. Whole-study findings and limits: The donor group comprised mostly white British people and more females; the analysis possibly underestimated clonal diversity. Per reports, nearly half of all spike-specific TCRs target regions that are unmutated in variants. The breadth and depth of Spike-specific TCRs increased once two AZD1222 doses had been given.

Clones were read by immunoSEQ multiplex PCR, and TCRdb kept only the in-frame ones, dropping some. The repertoire holds about 99,000 clones, with approximately 91% as singletons. The genes are TRBV6-6 and TRBJ1-1; TRBD1 matches 7 bases. Sequences were derived from peripheral blood, sampled 28 days after the second AZD1222 dose. The sequence was obtained from an adult who received the AZD1222 COVID-19 vaccine. The CDR3 nucleotides are TGTGCCAGCAGTCGGGACAGCTTGAACACTGAAGCTTTCTTT. Translated: CASSRDSLNTEAFF.